This record covers a single T cell receptor beta chain. What it binds is not known. Using its own MiXCR run on the 5' RACE reads, TCRdb lists one record per CDR3 protein. The sample records 190,000 or so distinct CDR3 sequences, around a fifth being singletons. With V trimmed by 8 bases and J by 9 bases, 4 bases remained unmatched. Germline V gene data show CDR1 as MGHDK and CDR2 as SYGVNS. There are 12 residues in the CDR3. The data were taken from a study of T-cell memory formation after mild COVID-19. Study-level findings and limits: The main location of contracting CD4+ clones was CM and EM, and that of contracting CD8+ clones was EMRA.

The rearrangement joins TRBV25-1 to TRBJ2-1; 10 nucleotides agree with TRBD2. Specimen: PBMCs or a T cell subset sorted from them (not recorded which). The clonotype comes from an adult woman who had mild COVID-19 (a few samples of this study predate the infection). Cell type and time point are not known. In nucleotides, the CDR3 is TGTGCCAGCGTAGCGGGGGGCCCTGAGCAGTTCTTC. This sequence encodes CASVAGGPEQFF.